These T cell receptor beta chains were read from a single sample in a study of T cell clones after liver transplantation. Sequencing used immunoSEQ multiplex PCR; TCRdb keeps in-frame clones, though not all of them. Seen here are some 15,000 clones, over 90% observed once, and the top ten hold nearly 50%. The starting material was CD8+ T cells from blood, obtained before liver transplant. The receptor source for this set is a human donor who received a liver transplant. The CDR3 runs from the conserved cysteine through the conserved F or W. Each record gives: V gene, D gene, clone size, J gene, CDR3 DNA, CDR3 protein. The D gene is left open where the match is weak. Size is stated for part of the rows, as once, few or many counts, or as a class when the clone is expanded.

>TRBV7-3|-|-|TRBJ2-1
TGTGCCAGCAGCTTAAGGTACCGACCGCCCTACAATGAGCAGTTCTTC
CASSLRYRPPYNEQFF
>TRBV11-2|TRBD1|-|TRBJ2-7
TGTGCCAGCAGCTCCGGGACAGCCGACACCTACGAGCAGTACTTC
CASSSGTADTYEQYF
>TRBV2|-|-|TRBJ1-5
TGTGCCAGCAGTGACCAGAATCAGCCCCAGCATTTT
CASSDQNQPQHF
>TRBV9|-|-|TRBJ1-2
TGTGCCAGCAGCGGGGGACAAGTCTATGGCTACACCTTC
CASSGGQVYGYTF
>TRBV6-5|TRBD2|-|TRBJ2-7
TGTGCCAGCAGCACCGGACTAGCGCGAGGCTACGAGCAGTACTTC
CASSTGLARGYEQYF
>TRBV5-6|TRBD2|-|TRBJ2-3
TGTGCCAGCAGCTGGGCGACTAGCGGGAGCACAGATACGCAGTATTTT
CASSWATSGSTDTQYF
>TRBV5-1|-|-|TRBJ2-3
TGCGCCAGCAGCTTGGGGACGGCAAGCACAGATACGCAGTATTTT
CASSLGTASTDTQYF
>TRBV27|-|once|TRBJ2-6
TGTGCCAGCAGTTTTTGGATCTCTGGGGCCAACGTCCTGACTTTC
CASSFWISGANVLTF
>TRBV15|-|-|TRBJ2-7
TGTGCCACCAGTAGAGATTGGACCGTTAGCTCCTACGAGCAGTACTTC
CATSRDWTVSSYEQYF
>TRBV21-1|-|few|TRBJ2-7
TGTGCCAGCAGCAAAGATTCTAGCGGGACGGTCGCCTACGAGCAGTACTTC
CASSKDSSGTVAYEQYF
>TRBV27|TRBD2|-|TRBJ2-1
TGTGCCAGCCAAAGCGGGACCGATGAGCAGTTCTTC
CASQSGTDEQFF
>TRBV28|TRBD1|-|TRBJ2-2
TGTGCCAGCAGTTTGGGGACAGGGGCCACCGGGGAGCTGTTTTTT
CASSLGTGATGELFF
>TRBV2|TRBD2|-|TRBJ2-2
TGTGCCAGCAGGCTCCTAGCGGTTGGATCTCCCGGGGAGCTGTTTTTT
CASRLLAVGSPGELFF
>TRBV7-9|TRBD1|-|TRBJ2-7
TGTGCCAGCAGCTCCGGGGGGACAGGGACCCCCTACGAGCAGTACTTC
CASSSGGTGTPYEQYF
>TRBV5-8|-|-|TRBJ2-7
TGTGCCAGCAGCTTGACAGGGTCGGGCGAGCAGTACTTC
CASSLTGSGEQYF
>TRBV11-2|TRBD1|-|TRBJ2-6
TGTGCCAGCAGCTTGAGGGGGCCATCCTCTGGGGCCAACGTCCTGACTTTC
CASSLRGPSSGANVLTF
>TRBV27|-|-|TRBJ2-5
TGTGCCAGCAGTTACGGGGAGACCCAGTACTTC
CASSYGETQYF